The source of this T cell receptor beta chain is a study of blood T cell repertoires in COVID-19. The CDR3 is 15 amino acids. Trimming removed 7 bases from V and 5 bases from J; junction bases left unmatched: 12. Germline V lookup: CDR1 MDHEN, CDR2 SYDVKM. Original handling: For nucleated cells, counts were estimated from reference gene primer amplification. The table came from immunoSEQ multiplex PCR; TCRdb's copy has only in-frame clones and leaves some out. V, J and clone size derive from that table, while D and trimming were established from the DNA sequence. The top ten hold approximately 7.4% of the sample, which has 200,000 to 250,000 clones, about 80% seen once.

V and J are TRBV28 and TRBJ2-5; TRBD2 matches 8 bases. The material sequenced was peripheral blood. The sequence came from a woman in her 50s with acute or convalescent COVID-19. CDR3 region: CASMAGGGPGETQYF. The CDR3 DNA reads TGTGCCAGCATGGCTGGCGGGGGGCCGGGTGAGACCCAGTACTTC. Full variable domain (rest looked up from reference TRBV28 and TRBJ2-5): DVKVTQSSRYLVKRTGEKVFLECVQDMDHENMFWYRQDPGLGLRLIYFSYDVKMKEKGDIPEGYSVSREKKERFSLILESASTNQTSMYLCASMAGGGPGETQYFGPGTRLLVL.